Each of the 9 T cell receptor beta chains below was sequenced from the same sample in a study of T cells after yellow fever vaccination. TCRdb reprocessed the 5' RACE reads via MiXCR and lists one record per CDR3 protein. The table has around 590,000 distinct CDR3 sequences, around an eighth seen once; the top ten hold around 14%. The sequencing used PBMCs, collected on the day of the yellow fever booster vaccination. These receptor sequences come from a man aged 25-40 years who received the YFV17D yellow fever vaccine.

The J gene is TRBJ2-3, the V gene TRBV24-1, with D perhaps matching TRBD2 (5 bases). V was pared by 3 bases and J by 6 bases, with 15 bases between. This CDR3 is 15 amino acids long. Germline loops: CDR1 KGHDR, CDR2 SFDVKD. The CDR3 DNA reads as TGTGCCACCAGTGATCCACTAGGAGCGCGTGATACGCAGTATTTT. This sequence encodes CATSDPLGARDTQYF.

The chain joins TRBV18 to TRBJ2-5, with a weak D call TRBD1 (6 bases). Germline loops: CDR1 KGHSH, CDR2 LQKENI. The germline V and J ends were trimmed by 4 bases and 1 base, with 13 bases remaining between them. This CDR3 has 15 amino acids. The CDR3 DNA sequence: TGTGCCAGCTCACAGGACGGACAGCTCCAAGAGACCCAGTACTTC. Translation gives CASSQDGQLQETQYF.

This clonotype was seen ten or more times. The chain employs TRBV5-1 and TRBJ2-1, with TRBD2 matching over 9 bases. The CDR3 is 16 amino acids. In germline, CDR1 is SGHRS, CDR2 YFSETQ. J was trimmed by 2 bases and V by 4 bases; bases with no gene match: 7. The CDR3 here is CASSARLAATYNEQFF. For the CDR3, the DNA is TGCGCCAGCAGCGCACGACTAGCGGCGACCTACAATGAGCAGTTCTTC. The whole variable domain, filled in from reference TRBV5-1 and TRBJ2-1, reads KAGVTQTPRYLIKTRGQQVTLSCSPISGHRSVSWYQQTPGQGLQFLFEYFSETQRNKGNFPGRFSGRQFSNSRSEMNVSTLELGDSALYLCASSARLAATYNEQFFGPGTRLTVL.

This clonotype occurred a few times. This chain uses TRBV24-1 with TRBJ2-7, with D perhaps matching TRBD1 or TRBD2 (5 bases each). CDR1 is KGHDR and CDR2 is SFDVKD in the germline V gene. This CDR3 region has 14 residues. V lost 4 bases to trimming and J lost 4 bases, with 13 bases between them. The CDR3 protein is CATSDPGTGYEQYF. The CDR3 nucleotides are TGTGCCACCAGTGACCCCGGGACGGGATACGAGCAGTACTTC.

The rearrangement joins TRBV6-2 or TRBV6-3 to TRBJ2-7; 14 bases agree with TRBD2. CDR3 length equals 18 residues. CDR1 is MNHEY, CDR2 SVGEGT, per germline. Losses at the gene ends were 5 bases for V and 2 bases for J; bases not matched to a gene: 11. DNA of the CDR3: TGTGCCAGCAGTCCTTGGGGACTAGCGGGAGTAAAGGCCTACGAGCAGTACTTC. Translation gives CASSPWGLAGVKAYEQYF.

This clonotype showed up just a few times. The chain employs TRBV20-1 and TRBJ2-1; no firm D call. CDR1 is DFQATT, CDR2 SNEGSKA, per germline (reference sequence). The CDR3 sequence is 12 residues long. The V end was cut by 0 bases, the J end by 8 bases, with 8 bases between. In DNA, the CDR3 is TGCAGTGCTAGAGATCCCGGATATGAGCAGTTCTTC. It is translated as CSARDPGYEQFF.

This clonotype turned up a few times. The chain has TRBV6-5 and TRBJ2-6; D might be TRBD1 (6 bases). The germline gives CDR1 MNHEY, CDR2 SVGAGI. The CDR3 length is 18 residues. V dropped 2 bases and J dropped 1 base, with 15 bases sitting between them. CDR3 in amino acids: CASSYRGQGPSGANVLTF. CDR3 nucleotide sequence: TGTGCCAGCAGTTACAGGGGACAAGGGCCTTCTGGGGCCAACGTCCTGACTTTC.

The chain uses TRBV15 and TRBJ1-5; no reliable D call. V lost 0 bases to trimming and J lost 9 bases, with 6 bases between them. The CDR3 has 12 residues. Germline V lookup: CDR1 LNHNV, CDR2 YYDKDF (reference sequence). CDR3 DNA: TGTGCCACCAGCAGAGATCGCGGGCCCCAGCATTTT. Translating it yields CATSRDRGPQHF.

The chain joins TRBV18 to TRBJ2-1; D possibly corresponds to TRBD1 (6 bases). Germline V CDR1 and CDR2: KGHSH, LQKENI. There are 14 residues in the CDR3. Trimming stripped 7 bases from V and 0 bases from J, with 10 bases between. The CDR3: CASLQGSSYNEQFF. The CDR3 DNA is TGTGCCAGCTTACAGGGCAGCTCCTACAATGAGCAGTTCTTC.